This T cell receptor beta chain appears in the sequencing data of a study of T cells expressing NK-cell markers. Study summary: Cells sorted as CD3+CD56+NKG2C+, CD3+CD56+NKG2C- and CD3+CD56-NKG2C+ T cells supplied the TCR beta repertoires.

About this clonotype itself: What it binds is not known.

From germline, CDR1 is SGHDN and CDR2 FVKESK. CDR3 length equals 14 residues. 5'RACE template switching with UMIs generated TCR beta cDNA. TCRdb re-called the 5' RACE reads and gives one entry per CDR3 protein, without DNA. This table lists 140,000 to 150,000 distinct CDR3 sequences. Overall study results and limits: Five to seven of the donors carried dominant NKG2C+ clonotypes that took up about 1.0-7.5% of their CD8+ T cells.

The clonotype comes from a man aged 18 to 30 in good health. V and J are TRBV14 and TRBJ2-7; TCRdb proposes TRBD1, but this gene call is untestable without DNA. The source material was blood T cells: a sorted CD56 or NKG2C T cell subset, CD4+ or CD8+ T cells, or bulk PBMC T cells (not recorded which). CDR3 sequence: CASAAQDRAYEQYF.